Listed below are T cell receptor beta chains from one sample, sequenced in a study of shared clonotypes between healthy human individuals. Profiled with immunoSEQ multiplex PCR; TCRdb holds only in-frame clones, not every one. The sample carries 950,000 to 1,300,000 clones, roughly 70% recorded once. The sample taken for sequencing was memory CD4+ T cells sorted from blood. These receptors originate from a man aged 18 to 29 in good health. Each CDR3 is given with its conserved first and last residue. D genes are given only for firm matches. Where a row states a size, it is once, few, many or the class of an expanded clone; other rows omit it.

J | size | V | D | CDR3 | DNA
TRBJ1-5 | NA | TRBV6-6 | NA | CASSSTDQPQHF | TGTGCCAGCAGTTCCACCGATCAGCCCCAGCATTTT
TRBJ2-5 | NA | TRBV30 | NA | CAWSGQGYETQYF | TGTGCCTGGAGTGGGCAGGGCTACGAGACCCAGTACTTC
TRBJ2-1 | NA | TRBV5-1 | NA | CASSLDRGGLNEQFF | TGCGCCAGCAGCTTGGATCGCGGGGGCTTAAATGAGCAGTTCTTC
TRBJ1-4 | NA | TRBV9 | NA | CASSTDRATNEKLFF | TGTGCCAGCAGCACTGACAGAGCAACTAATGAAAAACTGTTTTTT
TRBJ1-2 | NA | TRBV5-6 | TRBD1 | CASSQGTGRYTF | TGTGCCAGCAGCCAAGGGACAGGGCGCTACACCTTC
TRBJ2-3 | NA | TRBV7-9 | NA | CASSPLVGGTDTQYF | TGTGCCAGCAGCCCTTTGGTGGGAGGCACAGATACGCAGTATTTT
TRBJ2-2 | NA | TRBV4-2 | TRBD1 | CASSQDWGIDRGRTGELFF | TGTGCCAGCAGCCAAGATTGGGGAATCGACAGGGGGCGTACCGGGGAGCTGTTTTTT
TRBJ1-3 | NA | TRBV18 | TRBD1 | CASSPAETGIVPSGNTIYF | TGTGCCAGCTCACCTGCTGAGACAGGGATCGTCCCCTCTGGAAACACCATATATTTT
TRBJ2-7 | NA | TRBV9 | TRBD2 | CASSVSGNSYEQYF | TGTGCCAGCAGCGTTAGCGGGAACTCCTACGAGCAGTACTTC
TRBJ1-6 | NA | TRBV7-9 | NA | CASSLYRAQGYSPLHF | TGTGCCAGCAGCTTATATCGGGCACAGGGCTATTCACCCCTCCACTTT
TRBJ2-2 | NA | TRBV30 | TRBD2 | CAWSPGGTSGYTGELFF | TGTGCCTGGAGTCCAGGGGGAACTAGCGGGTACACCGGGGAGCTGTTTTTT
TRBJ2-7 | NA | TRBV4-3 | TRBD2 | CASSQENVLSGGPYEQYF | TGCGCCAGCAGCCAAGAAAACGTTCTCTCGGGAGGGCCGTACGAGCAGTACTTC
TRBJ1-5 | NA | TRBV19 | NA | CASNDRGQGNQPQHF | TGTGCCAGTAATGACCGGGGGCAGGGCAATCAGCCCCAGCATTTT
TRBJ2-7 | NA | TRBV11-2 | NA | CASSPFRISSRPYEQYF | TGTGCCAGCAGCCCTTTTCGTATCTCTAGCAGGCCCTACGAGCAGTACTTC
TRBJ1-5 | NA | TRBV28 | NA | CASTPEVGGPQHF | TGTGCCAGCACTCCCGAGGTGGGGGGGCCCCAGCATTTT
TRBJ1-4 | NA | TRBV7-2 | NA | CASSLSSTLNEKLFF | TGTGCCAGCAGCTTATCCTCGACGCTTAATGAAAAACTGTTTTTT
TRBJ2-1 | NA | TRBV5-6 | TRBD1 | CASSVTGGNEQFF | TGTGCCAGCAGCGTTACAGGGGGTAATGAGCAGTTCTTC
TRBJ2-6 | NA | TRBV6-5 | NA | CASRGGSGANVLTF | TGTGCCAGCAGAGGTGGATCTGGGGCCAACGTCCTGACTTTC
TRBJ2-3 | few | TRBV5-1 | TRBD2 | CASSFQRGGDTDTQYF | TGCGCCAGCAGCTTTCAGCGGGGGGGAGACACAGATACGCAGTATTTT
TRBJ2-2 | NA | TRBV12-1 | NA | CASSPDRVFPGELFF | TGTGCCAGCAGCCCAGATCGGGTCTTCCCCGGGGAGCTGTTTTTT
TRBJ2-7 | NA | TRBV14 | TRBD2 | CASSHFGGDPYEQYF | TGTGCCAGCAGCCACTTTGGGGGGGACCCCTACGAGCAGTACTTC
TRBJ2-5 | few | TRBV5-5 | NA | CASSPRTSKGMETQYF | TGTGCCAGCAGCCCGCGGACAAGCAAGGGTATGGAGACCCAGTACTTC
TRBJ2-3 | NA | TRBV6-1 | TRBD2 | CASSKLAGDTDTQYF | TGTGCCAGCAGTAAACTAGCGGGGGACACAGATACGCAGTATTTT
TRBJ1-1 | NA | TRBV4-1 | NA | CASSQERGGMNTEAFF | TGCGCCAGCAGCCAAGAGCGGGGGGGCATGAACACTGAAGCTTTCTTT
TRBJ2-1 | NA | TRBV9 | NA | CASSVEPQGNEQFF | TGTGCCAGCAGCGTAGAGCCTCAGGGCAATGAGCAGTTCTTC
TRBJ2-7 | NA | TRBV19 | NA | CASSMGLTYEQYF | TGTGCCAGTAGTATGGGACTTACCTACGAGCAGTACTTC
TRBJ2-3 | NA | TRBV6-5 | NA | CASRRGADTQYF | TGTGCCAGCAGGAGAGGGGCAGATACGCAGTATTTT
TRBJ2-6 | NA | TRBV2 | NA | CASSEERAGGASGANVLTF | TGTGCCAGCAGTGAAGAAAGGGCAGGGGGGGCCTCTGGGGCCAACGTCCTGACTTTC
TRBJ1-2 | NA | TRBV2 | NA | CASSEGYGYTF | TGTGCCAGCAGTGAGGGCTATGGCTACACCTTC
TRBJ2-2 | NA | TRBV7-8 | TRBD1 | CASSWGQGGTGELFF | TGTGCCAGCAGCTGGGGACAGGGGGGCACCGGGGAGCTGTTTTTT
TRBJ2-7 | NA | TRBV10-2 | TRBD2 | CASSNTGLAVSGEQYF | TGCGCCAGCAGTAATACCGGACTAGCGGTCTCCGGCGAGCAGTACTTC
TRBJ1-2 | many | TRBV7-2 | NA | CASSLGPINYGYTF | TGTGCCAGCAGCTTAGGGCCGATTAATTATGGCTACACCTTC
TRBJ1-1 | few | TRBV29-1 | NA | CSGCGPPNTEAFF | TGCAGCGGGTGTGGACCCCCGAACACTGAAGCTTTCTTT
TRBJ1-1 | few | TRBV7-6 | TRBD1 | CASSLVGGGTEAFF | TGTGCCAGCAGCTTAGTAGGGGGCGGCACTGAAGCTTTCTTT
TRBJ1-3 | NA | TRBV27 | NA | CASSLSPNGNTIYF | TGTGCCAGCAGTTTATCACCAAATGGAAACACCATATATTTT
TRBJ2-1 | NA | TRBV11-2 | NA | CASSLQGNEQFF | TGTGCCAGCAGCTTACAGGGCAATGAGCAGTTCTTC
TRBJ1-6 | few | TRBV2 | NA | CASSGRGPLHF | TGTGCCAGCAGTGGTAGAGGTCCCCTCCACTTT
TRBJ2-2 | NA | TRBV11-2 | NA | CASSEWRGRETGELFF | TGTGCCAGCAGCGAATGGAGGGGGCGGGAGACCGGGGAGCTGTTTTTT
TRBJ2-1 | NA | TRBV7-2 | NA | CASSLVIGSGSSYNEQFF | TGTGCCAGCAGCTTAGTTATAGGTTCGGGGAGCTCCTACAATGAGCAGTTCTTC
TRBJ1-5 | few | TRBV27 | NA | CASFSNGREQPQHF | TGTGCCAGCTTTTCCAATGGTAGGGAGCAGCCCCAGCATTTT
TRBJ2-3 | NA | TRBV29-1 | NA | CSVLAQHYTDTQYF | TGCAGCGTACTAGCCCAACACTACACAGATACGCAGTATTTT
TRBJ1-3 | NA | TRBV5-5 | NA | CASSSARGEGNTIYF | TGTGCCAGCAGCTCGGCCCGCGGGGAAGGAAACACCATATATTTT
TRBJ1-2 | NA | TRBV2 | NA | CASSRDINYGYTF | TGTGCCAGCAGTAGGGACATCAACTATGGCTACACCTTC
TRBJ1-2 | NA | TRBV10-3 | TRBD1 | CAAGEGGQHYGYTF | TGTGCCGCAGGAGAGGGGGGACAGCACTATGGCTACACCTTC
TRBJ2-2 | NA | TRBV10-3 | TRBD1 | CAISGRDRGNTGELFF | TGTGCCATCAGTGGCCGGGACAGGGGGAACACCGGGGAGCTGTTTTTT